This entry features one T cell receptor beta chain sequence. This clone appeared a few times. Its antigen is not yet known. Base quality data are lacking; no much larger clone is found one base away. Sequences SEHNR (CDR1) and FQNEAQ (CDR2) are obtained from the germline V gene (reference sequence). The CDR3 runs 15 residues from the cysteine to the phenylalanine. Only the CDR3 part of the read is kept: 45 bases, read in frame from the first base. Trimming accounts for 6 bases at V and 4 bases at J, while the number of junction bases matched to no gene is 9. These data come from a study of beta chain features in type 1 diabetes (dated by TCRdb to 2017 to 2018). With respect to the entire study: Patients and healthy donors did not differ in mean age, gender distribution, total cell number or subset yield. Across all samples, around 99 million sorted cells were examined, and cell number per subset correlated strongly with RNA yield. The study compared the TCRB repertoires of sorted circulating CD4+ T cell subsets in recently diagnosed type 1 diabetes patients with those in matched healthy donors. Regulatory and stem cell-like memory subsets were obtained from only 8 patients and about eight healthy donors, while naive and central memory subsets were obtained from all 30 or so donors. Results the study describes overall, beyond this receptor: Type 1 diabetes patients showed a moderate but significant shortening of TCRB CDR3 length in all four CD4+ subsets. Only small numbers of individuals were included in the HLA sub-analyses, which left unresolved whether HLA type had any influence on TCRB rearrangement. Naive, central memory and regulatory TCRB repertoires appeared more similar among patients than among healthy donors. Shorter templates might be favored by PCR, yet because patient and control samples were amplified and corrected together, any such skew would affect both groups equally. Because cDNA was sequenced instead of genomic DNA, activated cells with high expression could be over-represented, although the groups did not differ in activation or CD3 levels. Patients with type 1 diabetes made fewer insertions and deleted more nucleotides at VDJ recombination sites, implying thymic rearrangement abnormalities.

From each donor, a single peripheral blood sample of about 116 mL on average was drawn into heparinised tubes. A BD FACSAria II and a panel including CD45RO, CCR7, CD25, CD127, CD95 and CD27 were used to sort naive, central memory, regulatory and stem cell-like memory CD4+ T cells. All sorted populations exceeded 95% purity. Right away, PBMCs were isolated by Lymphoprep density gradient centrifugation and were stained directly, with no culture step. So that batch effects would be minimized, each experiment stained and sorted samples in pairs, pairing one healthy donor with one patient. The High Capacity cDNA Reverse Transcription Kit was used to reverse transcribe all of the isolated RNA, meaning that expressed TCRB transcripts were what got sequenced. Deep immunoSEQ sequencing was applied to naive, central memory and regulatory T cell samples, giving an average of roughly 3.6 million total reads per sample. Sorted cells were lysed in RLT buffer and RNA was extracted with DNase-treated RNeasy Micro or Mini kits, depending on cell number. Each cell subset was processed separately to prevent cross-contamination, with patient and healthy donor samples processed together. The immunoSEQ multiplex PCR was used to amplify TCRB sequences from cDNA, yielding 87-bp fragments that span the CDR3 region. The amplicons were sequenced using the Illumina HiSeq platform. Regarding the original processing steps: PCR bias was computationally corrected using synthetic template baselines, reads within Hamming distance 2 were collapsed, and singletons that could not be merged were discarded. By aligning reads against IMGT, V, D and J genes, CDR3 length, and insertions or deletions at six rearrangement sites were assigned. Clonotype counts were normalized to sorted cell number within each subset before computing true diversity and Gini coefficients with the tcR R package. The overlap coefficient, calculated on TCRB nucleotide sequences, was used to measure repertoire sharing. Out-of-frame TCRB sequences from naive cells were analyzed to stand in for the pre-selection repertoire. Imported from immuneACCESS, the table was reduced by TCRdb to in-frame sequences with V and J called. These copies leave out some clones; in studies compared against another copy, an unresolved V gene accounts for under half, and the cause of the remainder is not known. The D gene and trimming were derived from the DNA, and the V and J assignments and clone size from that table. Present in this sample are under 300,000 clones, approximately 15% of which were seen just once. Of the sample, 0.015% to 0.02% is held by the ten largest clones.

Sequencing was done on a sample of naive CD4+ T cells from blood. In light of the paper, this sample's cell subset or site label describes: true naive CD4+ T cells. This sequence uses TRBV7-9 and TRBJ2-3; 8 of the junction bases match TRBD2. The sequence derives from a man younger than 40 with type 1 diabetes. The DNA reads as follows: TGTGCCAGCAGGTCCCGGGAGGGAGTGGCAGATACGCAGTATTTT. Its coded protein is CASRSREGVADTQYF.